Listed below are T cell receptor beta chains from one sample, sequenced in a study of blood T cell repertoires in COVID-19. The method was immunoSEQ multiplex PCR; TCRdb's version includes in-frame clones alone and lacks a portion of them. The sample consists of hundreds of thousands of clones, nearly 90% of them appearing once. Sequencing input: peripheral blood. The origin of the receptors is a woman aged 18 to 35 who had recovered from COVID-19. The CDR3 runs from the conserved cysteine through the conserved F or W. D genes are given only for firm matches.

D,V,J,DNA,CDR3
TRBD1,TRBV19,TRBJ1-1,TGTGCCAGTAGGGACAGGGGAATGAACACTGAAGCTTTCTTT,CASRDRGMNTEAFF
.,TRBV7-2,TRBJ2-2,TGTGCCAGCAGCTTAGACTTAAACACCGGGGAGCTGTTTTTT,CASSLDLNTGELFF
TRBD1,TRBV5-4,TRBJ1-5,TGTGCCAGCAGCTTACAGGGGGCTGGGGAGCCCCAGCATTTT,CASSLQGAGEPQHF
.,TRBV5-1,TRBJ1-3,TGCGCCAGCAGCCCCGGGGGTACCTCTGGAAACACCATATATTTT,CASSPGGTSGNTIYF
TRBD1,TRBV5-1,TRBJ1-1,TGCGCCAGCAGCCGCCAGACAGGGGCAACTTTCACTGAAGCTTTCTTT,CASSRQTGATFTEAFF
.,TRBV5-4,TRBJ2-7,TGTGCCAGCAGCTCACCAGCGAACGAGCAGTACTTC,CASSSPANEQYF
.,TRBV9,TRBJ1-1,TGTGCCAGCAGCGGACAGAACACTGAAGCTTTCTTT,CASSGQNTEAFF
TRBD2,TRBV6-1,TRBJ2-3,TGTGCCAGCAGTGAACGGGGGGTTGAAGATACGCAGTATTTT,CASSERGVEDTQYF
TRBD2,TRBV7-9,TRBJ2-7,TGTGCCAGCAGCTTTAGCGGGGACTGGAACCGGGAGCAGTACTTC,CASSFSGDWNREQYF
.,TRBV9,TRBJ2-7,TGTGCCAGCAGCCCAGGGGGGATCGAGCAGTACTTC,CASSPGGIEQYF
.,TRBV9,TRBJ2-1,TGTGCCAGCAGCGTAGGATCGAGTTCCGGTGAGCAGTTCTTC,CASSVGSSSGEQFF
TRBD1,TRBV15,TRBJ1-4,TGTGCCACCAGCAGACCGACCTGGGCTAGTCACGACAGGGCTAATGAAAAACTGTTTTTT,CATSRPTWASHDRANEKLFF
.,TRBV6-5,TRBJ1-1,TGTGCCAGCAGTTACAGGACTCCCAACACTGAAGCTTTCTTT,CASSYRTPNTEAFF
TRBD2,TRBV18,TRBJ2-7,TGTGCCAGCTCATCCACTAATTCTCCGGCGGGAGGGCCCTACGAGCAGTACTTC,CASSSTNSPAGGPYEQYF
TRBD2,TRBV9,TRBJ2-3,TGTGCCAGCAGCGTTAGCGGGAGTGACACAGATACGCAGTATTTT,CASSVSGSDTDTQYF
.,TRBV29-1,TRBJ2-3,TGCAGCGTTGCGACAGATACGCAGTATTTT,CSVATDTQYF
.,TRBV18,TRBJ2-1,TGTGCCAGCTCACCACGGGACAACTACAATGAGCAGTTCTTC,CASSPRDNYNEQFF
.,TRBV7-2,TRBJ2-7,TGTGCCAGCAGCTTAGGGACAATACCCTACGAGCAGTACTTC,CASSLGTIPYEQYF
.,TRBV4-2,TRBJ1-1,TGTGCCAGCAGCCATCCCCCCTGGGAGGATAACACTGAAGCTTTCTTT,CASSHPPWEDNTEAFF
TRBD1,TRBV7-6,TRBJ2-3,TGTGCCAGCAGCTCCCAGGGGGCGAGCACAGATACGCAGTATTTT,CASSSQGASTDTQYF
TRBD1,TRBV7-3,TRBJ1-1,TGTGCCAGCAGCGGCTCAGGGGGCGTAGGGAACACTGAAGCTTTCTTT,CASSGSGGVGNTEAFF